This TCR beta chain was identified in a study of blood T cells in healthy people across ages. Findings and caveats of the study: The study found more naive CD4+ cells and higher diversity in long-lived than aged donors. Age advanced and TCR beta diversity per million T cells fell, roughly linearly.

This CDR3 has 16 residues. Looked up from germline, CDR1 is LGHDT and CDR2 is YNNKEL (reference sequence). V lost 1 base, J lost 2 bases, and 14 bases lay in between. This clonotype was counted a few times. What it binds is not known. PCR was performed a second time for about 7 to 12 cycles using a sample-barcoded 5' primer and a J-beta primer mix. The authors tagged each cDNA molecule using a template-switch adaptor with 12 random nucleotides. TCRdb analysed the 5' RACE reads with MiXCR anew, one entry per CDR3 protein. The table includes roughly 500,000 distinct CDR3 sequences, about 26% detected once.

This TCR was sampled from a woman in her seventies in good health. Sequenced material: blood. This rearrangement joins TRBV3-1 to TRBJ1-1, with unresolved D. CDR3 in DNA: TGTGCCAGCAGCCAAGGAATCCCAGCGCCAAACACTGAAGCTTTCTTT. Protein: CASSQGIPAPNTEAFF. Supplemented by reference TRBV3-1 and TRBJ1-1, the full variable domain reads DTAVSQTPKYLVTQMGNDKSIKCEQNLGHDTMYWYKQDSKKFLKIMFSYNNKELIINETVPNRFSPKSPDKAHLNLHINSLELGDSAVYFCASSQGIPAPNTEAFFGQGTRLTVV.